The 2 T cell receptor beta chains below were found in one sample sequenced in a study of control samples from healthy donors and cancer patients. Sequenced by immunoSEQ multiplex PCR; TCRdb stores in-frame clones only, minus some. This table holds 150,000 to 200,000 clones, about 86% found once. The source material was blood. The receptor set was obtained from a woman aged 25 to 45 in good health.

V gene TRBV9 combines with J gene TRBJ1-2; D not resolved. The CDR3 is made up of 17 amino acids. The germline V and J ends were trimmed by 0 bases and 0 bases, with 15 bases remaining between them. CDR1 and CDR2 from the germline V gene are SGDLS and YYNGEE. CDR3 DNA: TGTGCCAGCAGCGTAGCTGCGGTTCAAATACCTAACTATGGCTACACCTTC. The encoded protein is CASSVAAVQIPNYGYTF. Drawing the rest from reference TRBV9 and TRBJ1-2, the complete variable domain is DSGVTQTPKHLITATGQRVTLRCSPRSGDLSVYWYQQSLDQGLQFLIQYYNGEERAKGNILERFSAQQFPDLHSELNLSSLELGDSALYFCASSVAAVQIPNYGYTFGSGTRLTVV.

The V gene is TRBV19, the J gene TRBJ1-5, with D perhaps TRBD1 (6 bases). The V end lost 4 bases, the J end lost 0 bases, and 10 bases lay between the germline ends. The CDR3 totals 15 residues. Germline CDR1 and CDR2: LNHDA and SQIVND (reference sequence). The CDR3 loop reads CASSRTAYSNQPQHF. The CDR3 nucleotides are TGTGCCAGTAGTAGGACAGCTTATAGCAATCAGCCCCAGCATTTT.